Each of the 30 T cell receptor beta chains below was sequenced from the same sample in a study of post-analysis software for immune sequencing data. Unique molecular identifiers were built into the TCR beta cDNA libraries. Each CDR3 protein gets one entry after TCRdb re-called the PCR reads with MiXCR. The sample consists of around 160,000 distinct CDR3 sequences, 35% to 40% of them appearing once. Sequenced here: blood, sampled after autologous hematopoietic stem cell transplantation. Receptors originate from a girl aged 5-17 years with multiple sclerosis.

In its sample, this clonotype was seen a few times. The chain recombines TRBV20-1 with TRBJ2-3; D unclear. The V end was cut by 5 bases, the J end by 6 bases, with 9 bases between. CDR1 is DFQATT and CDR2 is SNEGSKA in the germline V gene (reference sequence). This CDR3 has 11 residues. CDR3 sequence (DNA): TGCAGTGCTCCTCTAGGGGATACGCAGTATTTT. Encoded protein: CSAPLGDTQYF.

This chain links TRBV6-5 with TRBJ2-1, with D hard to call. V lost 3 bases and J lost 12, with 18 bases in between. The CDR3 loop spans 14 amino acids. The germline CDR1 and CDR2 sequences are MNHEY and SVGAGI. The CDR3 DNA follows: TGTGCCAGCAGTTATTCTCCGGGCCCGGGTGTGCAGTTCTTC. Its translation: CASSYSPGPGVQFF.

This clonotype was recorded once. The chain links TRBV7-8 to TRBJ2-7, with 14 bases matching TRBD2. Trimming took 6 bases from V and 5 from J; bases not matched to a gene: 12. The CDR3 runs to 17 residues. CDR1 and CDR2 from the germline V gene are SGHVS and FQNEAQ. DNA of the CDR3: TGTGCCAGCAGTGCTAACCTGGGACTAGCGGGAGCAGACGAGCAGTACTTC. Its protein is CASSANLGLAGADEQYF. Variable domain in full (rest from reference TRBV7-8 and TRBJ2-7): GAGVSQSPRYKVAKRGQDVALRCDPISGHVSLFWYQQALGQGPEFLTYFQNEAQLDKSGLPSDRFFAERPEGSVSTLKIQRTQQEDSAVYLCASSANLGLAGADEQYFGPGTRLTVT.

Comments on this clonotype: Its ends do not fully match the called genes, so a read error is possible. The CDR3 DNA reads TGTGCCTGGAGTGACGGGACGTTGAATGAAAAACGGTTTTTT. Protein: CAWSDGTLNEKRFF. The chain carries TRBV30 and TRBJ1-4, with TRBD1 as a possible D gene (5 bases). Germline V gene sequence: CDR1 GTSNPN, CDR2 SVGIG (reference sequence). The length of the CDR3 is 14 residues.

The chain is built from TRBV23-1 and TRBJ2-1; 7 bases line up with TRBD2. TRBV23-1 is known as an ORF, though its function is uncertain. The CDR3 sequence is 13 residues long. The V segment lost 11 bases and the J segment 0 bases; nucleotides outside the gene matches: 4. This CDR3 is CAPRGSSYNEQFF. In DNA form, the CDR3 reads TGCGCCCCGCGGGGGAGCTCCTACAATGAGCAGTTCTTC.

The V and J genes are TRBV18 and TRBJ2-4, with TRBD2 as a possible D gene (5 bases). The J call may be in error: the DNA end matches TRBJ2-5 better. Germline V lookup: CDR1 KGHSH, CDR2 LQKENI. The CDR3 is 16 residues long. The chain's CDR3 is CASSPDGTRRWETQYF. DNA of the CDR3: TGTGCCAGCTCACCGGACGGTACTAGACGCTGGGAGACCCAGTACTTC.

The rearrangement joins TRBV27 to TRBJ2-5; D possibly corresponds to TRBD2 (5 bases). This CDR3 region has 15 residues. Germline CDR1 is MNHEY and CDR2 is SMNVEV (reference sequence). Deletions cut 5 bases from V and 1 base from J, with 14 bases between. The CDR3 DNA reads TGTGCCAGCAGTAAAGAGGGAGCCCTCCAAGAGACCCAGTACTTC. As protein: CASSKEGALQETQYF.

This chain connects TRBV20-1 to TRBJ2-7; D is possibly TRBD2 (5 bases). This CDR3 comprises 14 residues. V was shortened by 3 bases and J by 7 bases, with 19 bases between the two germline ends. CDR1 is DFQATT and CDR2 is SNEGSKA in the germline V gene (reference sequence). The CDR3 DNA reads as TGCAGTGCTAGTGAGGGCAGTATCGGTTTTGAGCAGTACTTC. Its translation: CSASEGSIGFEQYF.

This clonotype was found a few times. V and J are TRBV7-2 and TRBJ2-1, with a tentative D call TRBD2 (6 bases). Germline CDR1 and CDR2: SGHTA and FQGNSA. Trimming left V 5 bases short and J 0 bases short, with 11 bases between. The CDR3 runs to 15 residues. In DNA form, the CDR3 reads TGTGCCAGCAGCCCCAACGGGGGCTCCTACAATGAGCAGTTCTTC. Translation: CASSPNGGSYNEQFF.

This clonotype has just one count. This CDR3 reads CASSQTGVNTEAFF. The CDR3 DNA reads as TGTGCCAGCAGTCAGACAGGGGTGAACACTGAAGCTTTCTTT. The chain has TRBV12-3 or TRBV12-4 and TRBJ1-1; 8 bases map to TRBD1. Trimming cost V 5 bases and J 0 bases; bases outside gene matches: 2. This CDR3 spans 14 amino acids.

This rearrangement joins TRBV12-3 or TRBV12-4 to TRBJ2-1; no clear D. The CDR3 loop spans 12 amino acids. V dropped 5 bases and J dropped 6 bases, with 8 bases sitting between them. In DNA, the CDR3 is TGTGCCAGCAGTCATCACTCCAATGAGCAGTTCTTC. Protein sequence: CASSHHSNEQFF.

The V gene is TRBV13, the J gene TRBJ2-1; TRBD2 aligns across 8 bases. The CDR3 consists of 15 residues. The trim removed 4 bases at V and 1 base at J, leaving 3 bases unmatched. Germline-derived CDR1 and CDR2 are PRHDT and FYEKMQ (reference sequence). The CDR3 spells CASSWGLGSYNEQFF. Here the CDR3 DNA reads TGTGCCAGCAGCTGGGGACTAGGGTCCTACAATGAGCAGTTCTTC.

This clonotype was counted between two and nine times. The chain combines TRBV25-1 with TRBJ2-1; D uncertain. The CDR3 has 16 residues. CDR1 is MGHDK and CDR2 is SYGVNS in the germline V gene. Trimming left V 3 bases short and J 0 bases short, with 12 bases between. The CDR3 coding sequence is TGTGCCAGCAGTGAGTCTGGAACGGGCTCCTACAATGAGCAGTTCTTC. Translation gives CASSESGTGSYNEQFF.

This chain connects TRBV10-3 to TRBJ2-7, with 7 bases matching TRBD1. Trimming at V came to 11 bases and at J to 4 bases, leaving 11 bases not matched to a gene. From germline, CDR1 is ENHRY and CDR2 SYGVKD. The CDR3 totals 13 residues. CDR3 sequence reads: CALRQGIRYEQYF. The DNA of the CDR3 is TGTGCCCTAAGACAGGGCATTCGTTACGAGCAGTACTTC.

J is TRBJ1-1 and V is TRBV25-1; perhaps TRBD1 as D (6 bases). CDR1 and CDR2 (germline): MGHDK, SYGVNS. Trimming left V 4 bases short and J 0 bases short, with 15 bases between. The CDR3 spans 16 residues. The CDR3 nucleotides read TGTGCCAGCAGTGGCCGATCAGGGGTTATGAACACTGAAGCTTTCTTT. Amino acids: CASSGRSGVMNTEAFF. Filled out from reference TRBV25-1 and TRBJ1-1, the complete variable domain reads EADIYQTPRYLVIGTGKKITLECSQTMGHDKMYWYQQDPGMELHLIHYSYGVNSTEKGDLSSESTVSRIRTEHFPLTLESARPSHTSQYLCASSGRSGVMNTEAFFGQGTRLTVV.

J is TRBJ1-5 and V is TRBV27; D remains unclear. The CDR3 covers 13 residues. Germline V gene sequence: CDR1 MNHEY, CDR2 SMNVEV (reference sequence). V was pared by 5 bases and J by 4 bases, with 9 bases between. CDR3 in amino acids: CASSISGNQPQHF. CDR3 DNA: TGTGCCAGCAGTATCTCGGGGAATCAGCCCCAGCATTTT.

The chain links TRBV30 to TRBJ1-2; D is ambiguous. CDR3 size: 14 residues. V lost 3 bases, J lost 0 bases, and 11 bases lay in between. The germline V gene encodes CDR1 GTSNPN and CDR2 SVGIG (reference sequence). This CDR3 reads CAWRNTRTNYGYTF. CDR3 nucleotides: TGTGCCTGGAGAAACACCCGAACTAACTATGGCTACACCTTC.

This clonotype was counted between two and nine times. This chain links TRBV6-5 with TRBJ2-3, with D possibly TRBD2 on 6 matching bases. Trimming removed 5 bases from V and 4 bases from J, with 19 bases in between. This CDR3 has 16 residues. Germline assignment: CDR1 MNHEY and CDR2 SVGAGI. CDR3 in DNA: TGTGCCAGCAGTAACAGGAGGGCCGGGGAAGCAGATACGCAGTATTTT. Encoded protein: CASSNRRAGEADTQYF.

This clonotype showed up just a few times. The chain combines TRBV29-1 with TRBJ2-5; a weak D match, TRBD1 (6 bases). Germline V gene sequence: CDR1 SQVTM, CDR2 ANQGSEA. V was pared by 0 bases and J by 4 bases, with 18 bases between. The CDR3 runs to 16 residues. The CDR3 sequence is CSVEDLLPGTTETQYF. As DNA, the CDR3 is TGCAGCGTTGAAGATCTCCTTCCGGGGACAACAGAGACCCAGTACTTC. Full variable domain (remainder filled in from reference TRBV29-1 and TRBJ2-5): SAVISQKPSRDICQRGTSLTIQCQVDSQVTMMFWYRQQPGQSLTLIATANQGSEATYESGFVIDKFPISRPNLTFSTLTVSNMSPEDSSIYLCSVEDLLPGTTETQYFGPGTRLLVL.

CDR3 coding DNA: TGTGCCAGCAGCATGATATCGGCAGGGAGCTCCTACGAGCAGTACTTC. Amino acid sequence: CASSMISAGSSYEQYF. V is TRBV7-2 and J is TRBJ2-7; D might be TRBD1 or TRBD2, each matching 5 bases. The CDR3 runs to 16 residues. V shed 5 bases and J shed 0 bases, with 17 bases lying between them. Germline V lookup: CDR1 SGHTA, CDR2 FQGNSA.

This clonotype was seen ten or more times. The chain uses TRBV20-1 and TRBJ2-7, with a tentative D call TRBD2 (5 bases). The CDR3 has 12 amino acids. V was shortened by 3 bases and J by 5 bases, with 11 bases between the two germline ends. Germline lookup yields CDR1 DFQATT and CDR2 SNEGSKA (reference sequence). Written as DNA, the CDR3 is TGCAGTGCTAGTCGAGGGAACGACGAGCAGTACTTC. The encoded protein is CSASRGNDEQYF.

The chain couples TRBV28 to TRBJ2-6; D may be TRBD1 (5 bases). V dropped 8 bases and J dropped 0 bases, with 14 bases sitting between them. Germline V lookup: CDR1 MDHEN, CDR2 SYDVKM. This CDR3 is 16 amino acids long. The CDR3 DNA reads as TGTGCCAGCGGCTCTCAAGGGGTCTCTGGGGCCAACGTCCTGACTTTC. This codes for CASGSQGVSGANVLTF.

This rearrangement joins TRBV12-3 or TRBV12-4 to TRBJ2-1, with TRBD2 matching over 15 bases. This CDR3 is 16 amino acids long. J lost 7 bases, V lost 5 bases, and 6 bases had no gene match. CDR3: CASSRTSGRAGNEQFF. CDR3 DNA: TGTGCCAGCAGTCGGACTAGCGGGAGGGCCGGGAATGAGCAGTTCTTC.

The count of this clonotype is one. The J gene is TRBJ2-1, the V gene TRBV12-3 or TRBV12-4; 13 bases line up with TRBD2. This CDR3 spans 16 amino acids. The V gene end was trimmed by 6 bases and the J gene end by 4 bases; junction bases not matched to a gene: 6. The DNA of the CDR3 is TGTGCCAGCAGACCGCCGGGACTAGCGGGGTACAATGAGCAGTTCTTC. Encoded protein: CASRPPGLAGYNEQFF.

The chain joins TRBV5-5 to TRBJ1-1; 7 bases are shared with TRBD1. Germline loops: CDR1 SGHKS, CDR2 YYEKEE (reference sequence). Trimming removed 0 bases from V and 5 bases from J; junction bases left unmatched: 16. CDR3 length: 18 amino acids. CDR3 residues: CASSLASRGEGAQTEAFF. The CDR3 nucleotides read TGTGCCAGCAGCTTGGCTTCGAGGGGGGAGGGGGCGCAAACTGAAGCTTTCTTT.

The chain recombines TRBV29-1 with TRBJ2-7; 8 nucleotides agree with TRBD2. The germline gives CDR1 SQVTM, CDR2 ANQGSEA. After removal of 8 bases from V and 0 bases from J, the junction contained 6 bases not matched to a gene. The CDR3 extends over 13 amino acids. The CDR3 spells CSIRGGISYEQYF. CDR3 nucleotide sequence: TGCAGCATCCGGGGGGGTATCTCCTACGAGCAGTACTTC.

This clonotype has more than one count but fewer than ten. The V call is TRBV13, the J call TRBJ2-5, with D unresolved. Trimming pared 3 bases from V and 1 base from J, leaving 15 bases between. Per germline, CDR1 PRHDT and CDR2 FYEKMQ (reference sequence). This CDR3 contains 16 residues. CDR3 DNA sequence: TGTGCCAGCAGCTTTCTACCTCGGACGGTCCAAGAGACCCAGTACTTC. It yields the protein CASSFLPRTVQETQYF.

The J gene is TRBJ2-7, the V gene TRBV7-8; D may be TRBD1 (6 bases). This CDR3 spans 14 amino acids. CDR1 SGHVS and CDR2 FQNEAQ come from the germline V gene. The V and J ends lost 2 bases and 2 bases respectively, with 10 bases between them. CDR3 amino acids: CASSLRDTTYEQYF. As DNA, the CDR3 is TGTGCCAGCAGCTTAAGGGACACCACCTACGAGCAGTACTTC.

This clonotype showed up many times. This chain links TRBV15 with TRBJ2-7, with TRBD1 matching 8 bases. V trimming: 1 base; J trimming: 3 bases; junction bases outside the gene matches: 5. Germline CDR1 reads LNHNV; CDR2 reads YYDKDF (reference sequence). CDR3 length equals 15 residues. The CDR3 DNA follows: TGTGCCACCAGCAGAGGGAAGGACAGGGACTACGAGCAGTACTTC. Translated, it gives CATSRGKDRDYEQYF.

The chain employs TRBV7-9 and TRBJ1-5; a possible D gene is TRBD1 (6 bases). The V gene lost 8 bases and the J gene lost 4 bases, with 15 bases spanning the gap. Germline lookup yields CDR1 SEHNR and CDR2 FQNEAQ (reference sequence). The CDR3 is 14 residues long. The CDR3, as DNA: TGTGCCAGCTCCGAAACAGGGCTGAATCAGCCCCAGCATTTT. It encodes CASSETGLNQPQHF.